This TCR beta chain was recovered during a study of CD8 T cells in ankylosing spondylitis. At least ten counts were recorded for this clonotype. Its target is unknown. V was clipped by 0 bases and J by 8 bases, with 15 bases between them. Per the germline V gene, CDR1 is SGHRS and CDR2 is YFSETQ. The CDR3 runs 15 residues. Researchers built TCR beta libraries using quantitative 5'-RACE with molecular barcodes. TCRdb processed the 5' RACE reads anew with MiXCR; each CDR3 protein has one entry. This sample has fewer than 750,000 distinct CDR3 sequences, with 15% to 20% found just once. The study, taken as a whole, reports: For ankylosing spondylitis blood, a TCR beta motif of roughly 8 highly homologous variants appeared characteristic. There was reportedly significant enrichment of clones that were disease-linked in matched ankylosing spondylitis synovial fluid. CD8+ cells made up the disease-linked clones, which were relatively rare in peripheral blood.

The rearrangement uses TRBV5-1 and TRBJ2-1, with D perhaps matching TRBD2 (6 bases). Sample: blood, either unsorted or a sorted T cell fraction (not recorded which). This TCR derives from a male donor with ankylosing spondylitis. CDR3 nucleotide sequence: TGCGCCAGCAGCTTGGTTAGCGGCCGAATGGATGAGCAGTTCTTC. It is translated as CASSLVSGRMDEQFF. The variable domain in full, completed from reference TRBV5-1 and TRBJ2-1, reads KAGVTQTPRYLIKTRGQQVTLSCSPISGHRSVSWYQQTPGQGLQFLFEYFSETQRNKGNFPGRFSGRQFSNSRSEMNVSTLELGDSALYLCASSLVSGRMDEQFFGPGTRLTVL.